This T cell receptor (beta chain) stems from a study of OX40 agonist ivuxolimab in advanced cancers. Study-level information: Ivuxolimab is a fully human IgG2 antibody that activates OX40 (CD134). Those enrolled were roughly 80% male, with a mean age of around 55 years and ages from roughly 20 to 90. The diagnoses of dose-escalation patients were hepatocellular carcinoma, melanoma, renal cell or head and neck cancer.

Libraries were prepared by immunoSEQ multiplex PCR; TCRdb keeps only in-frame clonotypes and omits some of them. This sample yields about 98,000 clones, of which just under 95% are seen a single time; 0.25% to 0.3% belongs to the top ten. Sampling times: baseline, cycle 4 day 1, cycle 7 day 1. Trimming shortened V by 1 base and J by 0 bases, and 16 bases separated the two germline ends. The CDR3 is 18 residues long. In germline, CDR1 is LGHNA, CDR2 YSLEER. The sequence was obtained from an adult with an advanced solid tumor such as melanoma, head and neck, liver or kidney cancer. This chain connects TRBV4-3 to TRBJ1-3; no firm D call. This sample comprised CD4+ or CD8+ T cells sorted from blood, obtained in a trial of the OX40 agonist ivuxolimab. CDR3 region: CASSQAPGTLRSGNTIYF. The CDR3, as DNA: TGCGCCAGCAGCCAAGCCCCGGGAACGCTACGCTCTGGAAACACCATATATTTT.